The 8 T cell receptor beta chains below were found in one sample sequenced in a study of T-cell memory formation after mild COVID-19. MiXCR, applied by TCRdb to the 5' RACE reads, yields one record per CDR3 protein. This table has roughly 240,000 distinct CDR3 sequences, about 16% appearing once. Sequencing used PBMCs or a T cell subset sorted from them (not recorded which). These receptors originate from an adult woman who had mild COVID-19 (a few samples of this study predate the infection). Cell type and time point are not known.

The chain recombines TRBV6-5 with TRBJ1-1; no definite D call. Trimming took 2 bases from V and 2 from J, leaving 9 bases between them. CDR1 is MNHEY and CDR2 is SVGAGI in the germline V gene. The CDR3 sequence is 14 residues long. This CDR3 is CASSYQEGNTEAFF. The DNA of the CDR3 is TGTGCCAGCAGTTACCAGGAAGGAAACACTGAAGCTTTCTTT.

This clonotype is medium-sized. This chain connects TRBV5-1 to TRBJ2-4, with TRBD1 identical over 8 bases. This CDR3 spans 17 amino acids. J gave up 0 bases and V 3 bases, and 8 bases lay outside the gene matches. The V gene's germline CDR1 is SGHRS and CDR2 YFSETQ. As DNA, the CDR3 is TGCGCCAGCAGCTCCGGACAGGGACCCCTAGCCAAAAACATTCAGTACTTC. The encoded protein is CASSSGQGPLAKNIQYF.

A few counts support this clonotype. The rearrangement links TRBV6-6 to TRBJ2-5; perhaps TRBD2 as D (6 bases). Trimming pared 0 bases from V and 3 bases from J, leaving 11 bases between. CDR3 length: 15 amino acids. Germline assignment: CDR1 MNHNY and CDR2 SVGAGI (reference sequence). The CDR3 DNA reads as TGTGCCAGCAGTTACTCGATTAGCGGAAAAGAGACCCAGTACTTC. Its translation: CASSYSISGKETQYF.

In this sample, this clonotype turned up a few times. This CDR3 is CASSLGGGFSNQPQHF. The CDR3, as DNA: TGTGCCAGCAGCTTGGGGGGCGGATTTAGCAATCAGCCCCAGCATTTT. The chain couples TRBV5-6 to TRBJ1-5; D is perhaps TRBD1 (5 bases). The CDR3 extends over 16 amino acids. V lost 0 bases and J 0 bases, leaving 10 bases between the germline ends. Germline values: CDR1 SGHDT, CDR2 YYEEEE.

The chain joins TRBV25-1 to TRBJ2-2; possible D gene TRBD2, 6 bases. V shed 6 bases and J shed 7 bases, with 15 bases lying between them. This CDR3 is built from 14 residues. The germline CDR1 and CDR2 sequences are MGHDK and SYGVNS. The chain's CDR3 is CASRQNTGDGELFF. Written as DNA, the CDR3 is TGTGCCAGCAGACAGAATACGGGGGACGGGGAGCTGTTTTTT.

This clonotype was recorded a few times. This chain joins TRBV4-1 and TRBJ2-3, with D perhaps being TRBD1 or TRBD2 (5 bases each). The germline V gene has CDR1 MGHRA and CDR2 YSYEKL. The V and J ends lost 5 bases and 1 base respectively, with 16 bases between them. This CDR3 has 16 residues. The CDR3 reads CASSFDAGSGTDTQYF. The CDR3 DNA reads as TGCGCCAGCAGCTTCGACGCAGGGAGTGGCACAGATACGCAGTATTTT.

This clonotype has a handful of counts. The V call is TRBV30, the J call TRBJ2-1, with no clear D. The germline CDR1 and CDR2 sequences are GTSNPN and SVGIG (reference sequence). CDR3 length equals 16 residues. The germline V and J ends were trimmed by 2 bases and 9 bases, with 23 bases remaining between them. This CDR3 is CAWSSRLASRRSEQFF. DNA of the CDR3: TGTGCCTGGAGTTCTCGACTCGCTTCTCGGCGGAGTGAGCAGTTCTTC.

This clonotype was observed a handful of times. This chain links TRBV27 with TRBJ2-7, with TRBD2 identical over 9 bases. The CDR3 consists of 14 residues. The V gene end was trimmed by 6 bases and the J gene end by 0 bases; junction bases not matched to a gene: 3. Per the germline V gene, CDR1 is MNHEY and CDR2 is SMNVEV (reference sequence). CDR3 amino acids: CASRLAGSSYEQYF. The CDR3 region has the DNA TGTGCCAGCAGGCTAGCGGGGAGCTCCTACGAGCAGTACTTC.